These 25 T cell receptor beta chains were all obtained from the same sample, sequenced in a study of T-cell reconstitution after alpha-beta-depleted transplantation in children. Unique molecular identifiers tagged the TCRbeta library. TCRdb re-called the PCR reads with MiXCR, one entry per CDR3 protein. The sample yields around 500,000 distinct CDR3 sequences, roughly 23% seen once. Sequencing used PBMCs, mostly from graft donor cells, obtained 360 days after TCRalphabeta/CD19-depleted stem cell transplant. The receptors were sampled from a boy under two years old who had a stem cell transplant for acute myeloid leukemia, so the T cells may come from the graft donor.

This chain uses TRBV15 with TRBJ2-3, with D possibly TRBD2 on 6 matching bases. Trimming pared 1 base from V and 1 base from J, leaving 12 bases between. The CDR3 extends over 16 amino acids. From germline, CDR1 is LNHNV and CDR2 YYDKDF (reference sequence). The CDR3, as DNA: TGTGCCACCAGCAGAGGACGAGCGGGCCGCACAGATACGCAGTATTTT. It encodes CATSRGRAGRTDTQYF.

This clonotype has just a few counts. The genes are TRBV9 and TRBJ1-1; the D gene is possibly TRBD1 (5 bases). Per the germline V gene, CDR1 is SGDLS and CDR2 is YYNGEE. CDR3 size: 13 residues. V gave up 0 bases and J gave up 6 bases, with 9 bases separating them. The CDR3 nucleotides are TGTGCCAGCAGCGTAGGGGGGAGTTCTGAAGCTTTCTTT. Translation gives CASSVGGSSEAFF.

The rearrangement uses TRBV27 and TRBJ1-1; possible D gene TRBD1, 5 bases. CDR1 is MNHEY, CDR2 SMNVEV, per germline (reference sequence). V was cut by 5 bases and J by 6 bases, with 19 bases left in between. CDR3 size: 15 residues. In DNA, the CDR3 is TGTGCCAGCAGTCCACAACTGGGGGGAACGCCTGAAGCTTTCTTT. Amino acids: CASSPQLGGTPEAFF.

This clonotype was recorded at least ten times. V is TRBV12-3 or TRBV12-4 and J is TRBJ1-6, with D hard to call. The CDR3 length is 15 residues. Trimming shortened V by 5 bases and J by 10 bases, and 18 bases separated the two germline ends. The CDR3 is CASSPRPVWESPLHF. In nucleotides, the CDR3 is TGTGCCAGCAGTCCCAGACCCGTCTGGGAATCACCCCTCCACTTT.

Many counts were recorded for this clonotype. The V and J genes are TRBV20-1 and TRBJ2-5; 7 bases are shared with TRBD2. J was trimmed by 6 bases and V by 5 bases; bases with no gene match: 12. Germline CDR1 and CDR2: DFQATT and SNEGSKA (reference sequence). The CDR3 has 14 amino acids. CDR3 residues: CSAGGGRGLKTQYF. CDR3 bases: TGCAGTGCTGGGGGGGGAAGGGGTTTGAAGACCCAGTACTTC.

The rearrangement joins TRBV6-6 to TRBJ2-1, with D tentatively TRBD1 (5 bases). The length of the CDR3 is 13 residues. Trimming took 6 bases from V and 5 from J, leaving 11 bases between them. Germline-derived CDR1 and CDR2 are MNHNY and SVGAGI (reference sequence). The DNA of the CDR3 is TGTGCCAGCAGGGACACTGAGGACAATGAGCAGTTCTTC. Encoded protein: CASRDTEDNEQFF.

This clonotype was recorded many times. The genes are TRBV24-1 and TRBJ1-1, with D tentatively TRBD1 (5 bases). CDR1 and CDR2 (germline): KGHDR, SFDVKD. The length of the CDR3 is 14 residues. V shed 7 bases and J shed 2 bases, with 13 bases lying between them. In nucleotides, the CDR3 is TGTGCCACCAGGGGGTCGGGGACCAACACTGAAGCTTTCTTT. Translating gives CATRGSGTNTEAFF.

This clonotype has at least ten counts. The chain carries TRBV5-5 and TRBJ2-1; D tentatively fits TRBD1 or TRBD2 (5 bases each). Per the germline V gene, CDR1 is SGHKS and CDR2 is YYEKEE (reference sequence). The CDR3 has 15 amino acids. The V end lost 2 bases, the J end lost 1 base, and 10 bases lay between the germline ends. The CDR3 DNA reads TGTGCCAGCAGCTTCCTTGGGGGATCCTACAATGAGCAGTTCTTC. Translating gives CASSFLGGSYNEQFF.

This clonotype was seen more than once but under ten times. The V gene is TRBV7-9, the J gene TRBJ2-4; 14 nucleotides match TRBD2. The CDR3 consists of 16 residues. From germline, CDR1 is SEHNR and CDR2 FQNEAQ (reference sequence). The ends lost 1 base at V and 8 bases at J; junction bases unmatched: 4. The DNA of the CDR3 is TGTGCCAGCAGCTTAGGGACTAGCGGGGGGACGGACATTCAGTACTTC. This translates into CASSLGTSGGTDIQYF.

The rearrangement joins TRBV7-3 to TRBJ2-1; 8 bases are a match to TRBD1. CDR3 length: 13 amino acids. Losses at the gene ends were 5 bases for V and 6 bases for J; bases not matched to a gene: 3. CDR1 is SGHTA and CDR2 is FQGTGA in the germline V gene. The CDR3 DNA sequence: TGTGCCAGCAGCCGGACAGGGACCAATGAGCAGTTCTTC. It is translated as CASSRTGTNEQFF.

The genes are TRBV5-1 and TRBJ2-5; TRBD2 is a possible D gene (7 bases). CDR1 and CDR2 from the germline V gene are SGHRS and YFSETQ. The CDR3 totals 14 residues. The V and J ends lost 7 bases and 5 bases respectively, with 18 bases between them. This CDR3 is CASLSGGASETQYF. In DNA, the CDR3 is TGCGCCAGCCTATCGGGGGGCGCTTCCGAGACCCAGTACTTC.

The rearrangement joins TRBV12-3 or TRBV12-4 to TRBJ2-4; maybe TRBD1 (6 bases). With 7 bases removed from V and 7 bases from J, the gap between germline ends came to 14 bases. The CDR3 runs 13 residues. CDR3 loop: CASTSGGFNIQYF. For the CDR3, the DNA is TGTGCCAGCACATCTGGGGGCTTCAACATTCAGTACTTC.

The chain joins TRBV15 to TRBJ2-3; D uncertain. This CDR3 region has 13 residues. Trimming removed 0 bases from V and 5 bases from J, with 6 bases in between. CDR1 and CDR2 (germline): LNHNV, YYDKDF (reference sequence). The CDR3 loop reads CATSRDAVDTQYF. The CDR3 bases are TGTGCCACCAGCAGAGACGCCGTAGATACGCAGTATTTT.

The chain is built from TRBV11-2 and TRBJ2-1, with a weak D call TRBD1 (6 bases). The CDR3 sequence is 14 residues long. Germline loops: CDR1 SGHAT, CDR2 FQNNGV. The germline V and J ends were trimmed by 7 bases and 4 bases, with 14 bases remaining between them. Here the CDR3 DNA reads TGTGCCAGCACCGTGCAGGGGCTTTACAATGAGCAGTTCTTC. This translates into CASTVQGLYNEQFF.

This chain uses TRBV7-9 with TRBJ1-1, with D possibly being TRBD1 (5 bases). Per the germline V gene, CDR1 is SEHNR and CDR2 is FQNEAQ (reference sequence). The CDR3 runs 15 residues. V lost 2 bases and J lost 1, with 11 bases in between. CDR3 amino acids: CASSLRGLSNTEAFF. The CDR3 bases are TGTGCCAGCAGCTTAAGGGGCCTCTCGAACACTGAAGCTTTCTTT. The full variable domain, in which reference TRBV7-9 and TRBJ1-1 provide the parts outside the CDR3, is DTGVSQNPRHKITKRGQNVTFRCDPISEHNRLYWYRQTLGQGPEFLTYFQNEAQLEKSRLLSDRFSAERPKGSFSTLEIQRTEQGDSAMYLCASSLRGLSNTEAFFGQGTRLTVV.

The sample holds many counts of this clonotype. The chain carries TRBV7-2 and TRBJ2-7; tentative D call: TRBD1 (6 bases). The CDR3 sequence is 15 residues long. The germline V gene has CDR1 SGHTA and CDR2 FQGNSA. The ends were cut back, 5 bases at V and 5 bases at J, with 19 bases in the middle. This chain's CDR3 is CASSQGSGNPHEQYF. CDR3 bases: TGTGCCAGCAGCCAGGGGTCAGGGAACCCCCACGAGCAGTACTTC.

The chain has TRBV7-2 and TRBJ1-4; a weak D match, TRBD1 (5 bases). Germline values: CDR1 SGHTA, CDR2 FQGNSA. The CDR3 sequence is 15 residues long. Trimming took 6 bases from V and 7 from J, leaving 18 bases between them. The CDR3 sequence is CASRISGGNREKLFF. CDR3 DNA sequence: TGTGCCAGCAGAATTTCCGGGGGAAATCGTGAAAAACTGTTTTTT.

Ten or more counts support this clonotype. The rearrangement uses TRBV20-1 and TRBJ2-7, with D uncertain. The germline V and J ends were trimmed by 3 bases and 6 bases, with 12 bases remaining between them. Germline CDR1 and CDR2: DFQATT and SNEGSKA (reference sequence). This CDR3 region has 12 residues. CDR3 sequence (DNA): TGCAGTGCTAGGCTGTTGCCGAGCGAGCAGTACTTC. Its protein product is CSARLLPSEQYF.

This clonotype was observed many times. This chain's CDR3 is CSASDAYEQYV. For the CDR3, the DNA is TGCAGTGCTTCGGATGCCTACGAGCAGTACGTC. The chain links TRBV20-1 to TRBJ2-7; D call uncertain. CDR1 is DFQATT and CDR2 is SNEGSKA in the germline V gene (reference sequence). V dropped 5 bases and J dropped 2 bases, with 7 bases sitting between them. This CDR3 region has 11 residues.

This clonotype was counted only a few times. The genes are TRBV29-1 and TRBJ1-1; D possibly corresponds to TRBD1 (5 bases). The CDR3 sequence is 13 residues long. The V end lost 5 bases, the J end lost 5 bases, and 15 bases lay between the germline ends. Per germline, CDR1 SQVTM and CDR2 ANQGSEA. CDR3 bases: TGCAGCGTTTCCCAGGGATCGGGGACTGAAGCTTTCTTT. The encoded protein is CSVSQGSGTEAFF.

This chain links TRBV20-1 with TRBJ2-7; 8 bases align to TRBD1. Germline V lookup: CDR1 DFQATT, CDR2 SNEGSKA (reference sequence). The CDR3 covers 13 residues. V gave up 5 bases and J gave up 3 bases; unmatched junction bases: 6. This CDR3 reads CSAETGGLYEQYV. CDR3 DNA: TGCAGTGCTGAAACAGGGGGGCTCTACGAGCAGTACGTC.

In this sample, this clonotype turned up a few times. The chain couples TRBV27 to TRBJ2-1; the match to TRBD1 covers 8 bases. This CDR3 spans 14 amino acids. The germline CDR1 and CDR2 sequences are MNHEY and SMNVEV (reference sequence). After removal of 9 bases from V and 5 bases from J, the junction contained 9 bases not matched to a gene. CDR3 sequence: CASRGTGGNNEQFF. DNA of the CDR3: TGTGCCAGTCGAGGGACAGGAGGGAACAATGAGCAGTTCTTC.

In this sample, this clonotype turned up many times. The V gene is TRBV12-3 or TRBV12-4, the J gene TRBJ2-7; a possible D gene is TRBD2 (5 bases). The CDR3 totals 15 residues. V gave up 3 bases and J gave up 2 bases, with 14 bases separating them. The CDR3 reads CASSFQSSGTYEQYV. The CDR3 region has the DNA TGTGCCAGCAGTTTTCAGTCCTCCGGGACCTACGAGCAGTACGTC.

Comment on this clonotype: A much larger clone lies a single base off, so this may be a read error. The CDR3 DNA sequence: TGCTGTGCTAGAGCCCATGGTGGGACTAGCGGGGTTTCTGGTGAGCAGTTCTTC. Translated, it gives CCARAHGGTSGVSGEQFF. The genes are TRBV20-1 and TRBJ2-1, with TRBD2 matching 13 bases. The CDR3 consists of 18 residues. From germline, CDR1 is DFQATT and CDR2 SNEGSKA (reference sequence).

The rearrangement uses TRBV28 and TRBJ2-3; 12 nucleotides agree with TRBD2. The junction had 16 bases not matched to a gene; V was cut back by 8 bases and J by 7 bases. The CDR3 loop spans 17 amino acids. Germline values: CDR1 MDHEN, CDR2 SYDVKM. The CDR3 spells CASSLPSSGGAGNTQYF. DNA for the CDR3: TGTGCCAGCTCCCTCCCCTCTAGCGGGGGGGCCGGGAATACGCAGTATTTT.